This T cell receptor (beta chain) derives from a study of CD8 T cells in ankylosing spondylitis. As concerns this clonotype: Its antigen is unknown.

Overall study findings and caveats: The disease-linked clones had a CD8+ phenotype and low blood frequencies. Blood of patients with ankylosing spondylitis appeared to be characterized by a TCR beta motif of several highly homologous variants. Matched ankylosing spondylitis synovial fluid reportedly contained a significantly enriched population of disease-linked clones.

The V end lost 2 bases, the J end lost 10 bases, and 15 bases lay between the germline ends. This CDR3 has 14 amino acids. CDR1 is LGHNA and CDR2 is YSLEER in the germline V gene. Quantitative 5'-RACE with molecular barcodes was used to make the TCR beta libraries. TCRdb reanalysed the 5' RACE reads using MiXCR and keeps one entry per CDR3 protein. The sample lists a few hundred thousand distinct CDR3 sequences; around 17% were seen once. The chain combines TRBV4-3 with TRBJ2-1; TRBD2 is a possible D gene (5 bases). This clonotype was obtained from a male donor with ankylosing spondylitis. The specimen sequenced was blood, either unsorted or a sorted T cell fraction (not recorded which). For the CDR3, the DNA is TGCGCCAGCAGCCAAAGGGCGGGCGTAGGCGAGCAGTTCTTC. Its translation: CASSQRAGVGEQFF.